Sequencing of this T cell receptor (beta chain) was carried out in a study of cytomegalovirus exposure and HLA in healthy donors. Study-wide findings and caveats: With DRB1 most and HLA-C fewest, TCR association rates differed between HLA loci in a later analysis. Overall, approximately 150 TCR beta chains were annotated as cytomegalovirus-associated. In an earlier analysis, most TCR beta V segments were productive about 87% or about 30% of the time.

CDR3 length: 16 residues. Trimming cost V 2 bases and J 1 base, with 16 bases left between them. Germline V CDR1 and CDR2: SGDLS, YYNGEE. As to this clone: What it binds is not known.

The PCR had 60 Vbeta and 13 Jbeta primers. The table came from immunoSEQ multiplex PCR; TCRdb's copy has only in-frame clones and leaves some out. The table includes about 140,000 clones, roughly four fifths detected once. This cohort consisted of healthy bone marrow donors. The chain links TRBV9 to TRBJ2-7, with D perhaps matching TRBD2 (5 bases). The sample was PBMCs. The clonotype was recovered from a woman aged 60-75 years in good health and CMV-seropositive. CDR3 nucleotide sequence: TGTGCCAGCAGCGTCCGGGGAGACTCAGTTTCCTACGAGCAGTACTTC. The encoded protein is CASSVRGDSVSYEQYF. The variable domain in full, completed from reference TRBV9 and TRBJ2-7, reads DSGVTQTPKHLITATGQRVTLRCSPRSGDLSVYWYQQSLDQGLQFLIQYYNGEERAKGNILERFSAQQFPDLHSELNLSSLELGDSALYFCASSVRGDSVSYEQYFGPGTRLTVT.